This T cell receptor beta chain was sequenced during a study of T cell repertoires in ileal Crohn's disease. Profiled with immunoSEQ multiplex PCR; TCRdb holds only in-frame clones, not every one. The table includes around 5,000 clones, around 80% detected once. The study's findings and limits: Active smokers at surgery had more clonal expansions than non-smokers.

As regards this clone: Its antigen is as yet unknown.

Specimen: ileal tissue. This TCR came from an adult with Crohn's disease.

The CDR3 coding sequence is TGTGCCAGCAGAGGGACAGGGGGCCCAGCTAGGGGCTACACCTTC. Translation gives CASRGTGGPARGYTF. The V gene is TRBV2, the J gene TRBJ1-2; the match to TRBD1 covers 12 bases. Germline V gene lookup returns CDR1 SNHLY and CDR2 FYNNEI. This CDR3 region has 15 residues. Trimming took 6 bases from V and 8 from J; bases not matched to a gene: 10.